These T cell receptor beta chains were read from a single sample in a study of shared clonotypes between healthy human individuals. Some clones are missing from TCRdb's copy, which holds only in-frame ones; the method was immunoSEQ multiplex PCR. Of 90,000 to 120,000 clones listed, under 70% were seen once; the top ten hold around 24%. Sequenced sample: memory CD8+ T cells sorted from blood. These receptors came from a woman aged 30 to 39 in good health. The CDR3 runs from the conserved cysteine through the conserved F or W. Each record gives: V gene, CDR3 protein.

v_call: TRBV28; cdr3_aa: CASRAFLRQRNTGELFF
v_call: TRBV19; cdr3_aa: CASSNPLPGLAGVGYEQYF
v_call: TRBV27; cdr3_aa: CASSLSPTGGYNEQFF
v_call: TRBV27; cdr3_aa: CASSLTLGDGANYGYTF
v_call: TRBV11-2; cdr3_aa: CASTPGVYEQYF
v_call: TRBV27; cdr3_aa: CASSLFRGGEQYF
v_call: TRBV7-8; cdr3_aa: CASSPARTRADIQYF
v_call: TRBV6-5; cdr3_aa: CASSYGGGDYEQYF
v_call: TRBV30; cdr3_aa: CAWSAHYEQYF
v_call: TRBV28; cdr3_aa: CASSSPRTQNTGELFF
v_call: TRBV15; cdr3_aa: CATSIGFLNTEAFF
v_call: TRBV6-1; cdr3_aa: CASSEVWGRWDEQYF
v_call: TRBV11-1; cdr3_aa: CASSPTAGGDQPQHF
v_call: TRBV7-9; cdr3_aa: CASSLMRANQETQYF
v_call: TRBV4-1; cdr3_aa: CASSPTLLQGADEKLFF
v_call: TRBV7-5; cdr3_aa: CVRRNQQEIFGYEQYF
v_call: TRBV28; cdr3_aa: CASSDRKAFF
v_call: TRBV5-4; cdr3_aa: CASSSASRRYGYTF
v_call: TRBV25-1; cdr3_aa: CASSANRDREYNEQFF
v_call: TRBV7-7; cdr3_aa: CASSQSIGIPYEQYF
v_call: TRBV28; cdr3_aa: CASRKSSGNTIYF
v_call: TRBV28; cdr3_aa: CATSQVHYGYTF
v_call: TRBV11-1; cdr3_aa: CASRRGTKYRSYEQYF
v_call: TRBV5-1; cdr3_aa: CASSFVPGQGANYGYTF
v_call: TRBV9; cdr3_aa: CASSVAPGSSSPLHF
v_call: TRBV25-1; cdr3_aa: CASSERPAGEQFF
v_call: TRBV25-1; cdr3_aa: CASSYASLDSDEQFF
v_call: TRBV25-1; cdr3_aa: CASSDDRGGTGELFF
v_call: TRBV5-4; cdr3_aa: CASSLFNAPTNEKLFF